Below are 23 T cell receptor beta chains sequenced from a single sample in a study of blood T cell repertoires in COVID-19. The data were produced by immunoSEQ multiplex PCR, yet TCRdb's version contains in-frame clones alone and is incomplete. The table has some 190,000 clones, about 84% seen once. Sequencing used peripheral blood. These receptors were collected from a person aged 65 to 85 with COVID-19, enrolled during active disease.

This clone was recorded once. The CDR3: CASSLGQGTGNTIYF. CDR3 nucleotides: TGCGCCAGCAGCTTAGGACAGGGCACTGGAAACACCATATATTTT. This chain uses TRBV5-1 with TRBJ1-3; 8 nucleotides align to TRBD1. The CDR3 length is 15 residues. The germline CDR1 and CDR2 sequences are SGHRS and YFSETQ. V was pared by 2 bases and J by 2 bases, with 3 bases of the junction left unmatched.

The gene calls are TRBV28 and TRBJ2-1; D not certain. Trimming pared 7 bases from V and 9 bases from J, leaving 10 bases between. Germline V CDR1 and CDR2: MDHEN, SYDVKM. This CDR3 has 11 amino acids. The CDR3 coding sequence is TGTGCCAGCACAGAATATGGTGAGCAGTTCTTC. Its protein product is CASTEYGEQFF.

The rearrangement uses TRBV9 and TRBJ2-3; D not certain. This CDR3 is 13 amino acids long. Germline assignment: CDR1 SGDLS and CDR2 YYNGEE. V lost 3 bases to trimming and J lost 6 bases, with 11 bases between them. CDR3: CASSGASVDTQYF. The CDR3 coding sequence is TGTGCCAGCAGCGGGGCATCCGTGGATACGCAGTATTTT.

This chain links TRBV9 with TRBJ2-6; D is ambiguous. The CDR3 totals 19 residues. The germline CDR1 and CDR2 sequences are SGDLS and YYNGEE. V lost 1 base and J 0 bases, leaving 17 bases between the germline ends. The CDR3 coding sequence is TGTGCCAGCAGCGTATCCACCACCATAGCTCACTCTGGGGCCAACGTCCTGACTTTC. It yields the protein CASSVSTTIAHSGANVLTF.

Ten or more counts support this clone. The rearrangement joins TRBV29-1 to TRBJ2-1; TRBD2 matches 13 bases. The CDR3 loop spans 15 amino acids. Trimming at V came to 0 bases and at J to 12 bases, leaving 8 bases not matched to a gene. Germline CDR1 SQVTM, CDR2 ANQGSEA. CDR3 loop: CSVEDGTSGTNRQFF. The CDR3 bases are TGCAGCGTTGAAGATGGGACTAGCGGGACTAATCGGCAGTTCTTC.

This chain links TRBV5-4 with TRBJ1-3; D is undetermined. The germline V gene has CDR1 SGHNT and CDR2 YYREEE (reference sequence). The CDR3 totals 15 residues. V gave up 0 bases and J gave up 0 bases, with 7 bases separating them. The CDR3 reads CASSLDPRSGNTIYF. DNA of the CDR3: TGTGCCAGCAGCTTGGATCCGCGCTCTGGAAACACCATATATTTT.

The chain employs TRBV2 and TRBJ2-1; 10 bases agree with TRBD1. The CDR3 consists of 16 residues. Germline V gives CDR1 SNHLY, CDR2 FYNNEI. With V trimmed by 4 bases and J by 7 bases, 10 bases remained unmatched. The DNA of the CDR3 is TGTGCCAGCAGTGGAGCCGGGACAGGGGTGTGGAATGAGCAGTTCTTC. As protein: CASSGAGTGVWNEQFF.

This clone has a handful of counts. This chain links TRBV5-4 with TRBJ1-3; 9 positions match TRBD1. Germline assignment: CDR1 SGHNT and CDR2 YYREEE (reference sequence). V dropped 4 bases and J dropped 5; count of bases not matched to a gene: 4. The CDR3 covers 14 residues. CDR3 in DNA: TGTGCCAGCAGCCAGGGACAGGGCAGAAACACCATATATTTT. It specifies CASSQGQGRNTIYF.

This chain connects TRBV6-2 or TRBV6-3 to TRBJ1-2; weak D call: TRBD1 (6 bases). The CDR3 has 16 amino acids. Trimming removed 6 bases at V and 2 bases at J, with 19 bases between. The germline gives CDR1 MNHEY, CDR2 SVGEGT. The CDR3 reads CASSLNRVEGNYGYTF. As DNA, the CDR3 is TGTGCCAGCAGCCTCAACAGGGTTGAGGGGAACTATGGCTACACCTTC.

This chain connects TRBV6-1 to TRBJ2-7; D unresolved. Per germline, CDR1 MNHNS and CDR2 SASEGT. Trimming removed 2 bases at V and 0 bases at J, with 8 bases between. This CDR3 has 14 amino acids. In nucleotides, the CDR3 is TGTGCCAGCAGTGAACAAAGTAGCTCCTACGAGCAGTACTTC. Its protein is CASSEQSSSYEQYF.

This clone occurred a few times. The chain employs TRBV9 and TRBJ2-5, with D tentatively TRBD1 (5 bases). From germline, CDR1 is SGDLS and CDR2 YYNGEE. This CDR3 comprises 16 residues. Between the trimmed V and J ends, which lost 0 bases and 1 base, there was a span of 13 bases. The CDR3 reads CASSVGGLGLQETQYF. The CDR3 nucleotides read TGTGCCAGCAGCGTAGGGGGCTTGGGGCTCCAAGAGACCCAGTACTTC.

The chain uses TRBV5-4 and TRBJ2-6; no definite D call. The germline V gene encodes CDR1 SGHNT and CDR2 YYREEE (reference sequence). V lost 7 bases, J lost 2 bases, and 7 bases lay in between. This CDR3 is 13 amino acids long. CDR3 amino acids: CASLLAGANVLTF. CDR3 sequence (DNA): TGTGCCAGCCTTTTAGCTGGGGCCAACGTCCTGACTTTC.

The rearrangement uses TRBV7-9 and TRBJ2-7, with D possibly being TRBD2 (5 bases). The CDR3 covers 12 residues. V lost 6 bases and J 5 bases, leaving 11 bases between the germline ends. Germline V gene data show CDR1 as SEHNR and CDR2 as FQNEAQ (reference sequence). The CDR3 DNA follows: TGTGCCAGCAGGGGCACTAGGAACGAGCAGTACTTC. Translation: CASRGTRNEQYF.

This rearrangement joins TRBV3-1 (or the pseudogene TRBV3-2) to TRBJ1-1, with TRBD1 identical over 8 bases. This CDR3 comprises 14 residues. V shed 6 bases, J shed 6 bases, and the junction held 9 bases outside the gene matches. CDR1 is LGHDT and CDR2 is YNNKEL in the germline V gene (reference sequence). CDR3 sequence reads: CASRQFVQGAEAFF. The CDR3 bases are TGTGCCAGCAGGCAGTTCGTACAGGGGGCTGAAGCTTTCTTT.

This CDR3 is CASLRDFSGNTIYF. The CDR3, as DNA: TGTGCCAGCCTCAGGGATTTCAGTGGAAACACCATATATTTT. The chain links TRBV6-6 to TRBJ1-3, with a tentative D call TRBD1 (5 bases). CDR1 is MNHNY and CDR2 is SVGAGI in the germline V gene (reference sequence). V lost 8 bases and J 3 bases, leaving 14 bases between the germline ends. The CDR3 spans 14 residues.

The DNA of the CDR3 is TGTGCCAGCAGCAGAACTAGCGGGGGTTACAATGAGCAGTTCTTC. Protein product: CASSRTSGGYNEQFF. The chain links TRBV11-1 to TRBJ2-1; 11 nucleotides agree with TRBD2. This CDR3 contains 15 residues. Germline lookup yields CDR1 SGHAT and CDR2 FQDESV (reference sequence). Trimming at V came to 5 bases and at J to 4 bases, leaving 4 bases not matched to a gene.

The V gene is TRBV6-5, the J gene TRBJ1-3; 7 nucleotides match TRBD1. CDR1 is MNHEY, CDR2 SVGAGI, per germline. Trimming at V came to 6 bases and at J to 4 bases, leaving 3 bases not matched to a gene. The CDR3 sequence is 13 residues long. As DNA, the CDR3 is TGTGCCAGCAGAGGGGGCGGGGGAAACACCATATATTTT. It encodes CASRGGGGNTIYF.

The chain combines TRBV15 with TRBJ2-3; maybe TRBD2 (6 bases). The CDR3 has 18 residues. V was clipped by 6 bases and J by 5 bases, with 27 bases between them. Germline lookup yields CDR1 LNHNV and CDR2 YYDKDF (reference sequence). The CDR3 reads CATSSNHGLSQVGDTQYF. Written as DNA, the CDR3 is TGTGCCACCAGTTCTAACCACGGACTATCCCAGGTCGGAGATACGCAGTATTTT.

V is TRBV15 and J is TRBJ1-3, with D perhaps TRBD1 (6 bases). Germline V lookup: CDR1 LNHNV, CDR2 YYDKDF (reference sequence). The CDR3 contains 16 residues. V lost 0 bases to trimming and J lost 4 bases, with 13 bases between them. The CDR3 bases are TGTGCCACCAGCAGAGATCCGCGGGGGCCCGGAAACACCATATATTTT. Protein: CATSRDPRGPGNTIYF.

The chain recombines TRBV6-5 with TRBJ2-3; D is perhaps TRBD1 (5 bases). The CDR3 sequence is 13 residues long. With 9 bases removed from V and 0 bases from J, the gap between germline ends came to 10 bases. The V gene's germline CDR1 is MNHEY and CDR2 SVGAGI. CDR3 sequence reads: CASKRQSTDTQYF. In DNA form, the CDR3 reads TGTGCCAGTAAAAGACAGAGCACAGATACGCAGTATTTT.

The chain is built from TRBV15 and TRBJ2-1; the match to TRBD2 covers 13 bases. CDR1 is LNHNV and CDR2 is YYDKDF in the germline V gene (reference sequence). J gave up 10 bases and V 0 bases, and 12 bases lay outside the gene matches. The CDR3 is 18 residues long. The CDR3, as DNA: TGTGCCACCAGCAGAGAGACGCCGGGACTAGCGGGATCAGGGGAGCAGTTCTTC. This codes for CATSRETPGLAGSGEQFF.

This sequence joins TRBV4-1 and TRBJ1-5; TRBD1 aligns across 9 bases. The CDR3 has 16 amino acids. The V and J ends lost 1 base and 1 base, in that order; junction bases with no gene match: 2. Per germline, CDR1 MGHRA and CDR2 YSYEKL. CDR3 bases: TGCGCCAGCAGCCAAGCGGACAGGGGAAGCAATCAGCCCCAGCATTTT. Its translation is CASSQADRGSNQPQHF.

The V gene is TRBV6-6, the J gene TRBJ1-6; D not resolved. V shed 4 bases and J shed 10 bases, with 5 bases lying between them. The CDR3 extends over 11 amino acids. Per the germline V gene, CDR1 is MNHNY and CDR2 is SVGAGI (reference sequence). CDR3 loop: CASSSGSPLHF. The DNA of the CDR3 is TGTGCCAGCAGTTCAGGATCACCCCTCCACTTT.